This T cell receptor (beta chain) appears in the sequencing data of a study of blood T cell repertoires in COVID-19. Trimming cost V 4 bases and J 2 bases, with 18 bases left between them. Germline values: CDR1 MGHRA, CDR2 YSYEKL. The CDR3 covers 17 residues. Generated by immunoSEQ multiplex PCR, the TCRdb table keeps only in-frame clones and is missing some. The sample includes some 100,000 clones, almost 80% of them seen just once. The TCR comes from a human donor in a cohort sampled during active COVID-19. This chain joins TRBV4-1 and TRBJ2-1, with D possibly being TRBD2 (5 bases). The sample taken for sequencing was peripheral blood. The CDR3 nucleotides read TGCGCCAGCAGCCTACAACTTATAGCGCAGGCCTACAATGAGCAGTTCTTC. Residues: CASSLQLIAQAYNEQFF.